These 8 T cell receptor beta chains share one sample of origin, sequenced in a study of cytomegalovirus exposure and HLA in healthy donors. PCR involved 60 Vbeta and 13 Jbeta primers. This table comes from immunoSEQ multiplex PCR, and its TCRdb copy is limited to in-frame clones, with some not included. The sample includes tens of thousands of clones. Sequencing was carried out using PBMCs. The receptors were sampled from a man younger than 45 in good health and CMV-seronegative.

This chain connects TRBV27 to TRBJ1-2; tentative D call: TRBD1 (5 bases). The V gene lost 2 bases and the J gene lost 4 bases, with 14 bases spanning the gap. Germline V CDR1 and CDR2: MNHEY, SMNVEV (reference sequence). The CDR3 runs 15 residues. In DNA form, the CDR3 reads TGTGCCAGCAGTTTAGGGATCCAGGGCCCCTATGGCTACACCTTC. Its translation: CASSLGIQGPYGYTF.

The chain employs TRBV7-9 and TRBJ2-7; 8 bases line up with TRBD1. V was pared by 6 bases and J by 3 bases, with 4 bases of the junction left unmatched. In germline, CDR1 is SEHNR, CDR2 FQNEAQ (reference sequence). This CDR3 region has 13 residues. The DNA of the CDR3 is TGTGCCAGCAGTACAGGGGGAGACTACGAGCAGTACTTC. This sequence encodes CASSTGGDYEQYF.

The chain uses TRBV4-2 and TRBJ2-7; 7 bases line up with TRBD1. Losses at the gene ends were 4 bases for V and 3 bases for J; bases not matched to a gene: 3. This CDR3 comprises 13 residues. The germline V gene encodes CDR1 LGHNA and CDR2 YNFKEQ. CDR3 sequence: CASSLRDSYEQYF. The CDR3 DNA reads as TGTGCCAGCAGCCTCCGGGACAGCTACGAGCAGTACTTC.

The CDR3 DNA reads as TGTGCCAGCAGGTCGATCGGACAGGGGAACACTGAAGCTTTCTTT. Translated: CASRSIGQGNTEAFF. The chain combines TRBV6-1 with TRBJ1-1; TRBD1 agrees at 8 bases. This CDR3 region has 15 residues. Unmatched junction bases numbered 7, after V lost 6 bases and J lost 1 base. Germline V gene lookup returns CDR1 MNHNS and CDR2 SASEGT.

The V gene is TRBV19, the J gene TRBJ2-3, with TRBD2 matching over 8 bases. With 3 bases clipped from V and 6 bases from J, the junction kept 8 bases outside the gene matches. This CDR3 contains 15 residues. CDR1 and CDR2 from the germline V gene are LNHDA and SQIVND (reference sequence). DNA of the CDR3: TGTGCCAGTAGTATTAGTCGGGAGGGCCCGGATACGCAGTATTTT. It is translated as CASSISREGPDTQYF.

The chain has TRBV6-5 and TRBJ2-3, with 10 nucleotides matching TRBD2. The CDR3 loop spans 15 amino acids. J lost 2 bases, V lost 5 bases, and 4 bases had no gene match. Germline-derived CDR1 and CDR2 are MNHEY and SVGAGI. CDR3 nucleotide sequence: TGTGCCAGCAGTATAGCGGGAGGAACCACAGATACGCAGTATTTT. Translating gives CASSIAGGTTDTQYF.

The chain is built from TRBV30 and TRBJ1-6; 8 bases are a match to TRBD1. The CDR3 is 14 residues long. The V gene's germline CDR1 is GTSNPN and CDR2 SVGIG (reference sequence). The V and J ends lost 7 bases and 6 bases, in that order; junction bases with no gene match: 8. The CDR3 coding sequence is TGTGCCTCCACGCAGGGGGCAGGTAATTCACCCCTCCACTTT. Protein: CASTQGAGNSPLHF.

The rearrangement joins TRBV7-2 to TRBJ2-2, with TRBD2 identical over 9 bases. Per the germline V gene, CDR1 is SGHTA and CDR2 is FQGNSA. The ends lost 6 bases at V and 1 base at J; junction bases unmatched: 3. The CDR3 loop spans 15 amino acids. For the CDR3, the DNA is TGTGCCAGCAGTTCGACTAGCGGGAACACCGGGGAGCTGTTTTTT. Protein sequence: CASSSTSGNTGELFF. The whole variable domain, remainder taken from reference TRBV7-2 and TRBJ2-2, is GAGVSQSPSNKVTEKGKDVELRCDPISGHTALYWYRQSLGQGLEFLIYFQGNSAPDKSGLPSDRFSAERTGGSVSTLTIQRTQQEDSAVYLCASSSTSGNTGELFFGEGSRLTVL.